The 25 T cell receptor beta chains below all came from one sample that was sequenced in a study of Graves' ophthalmopathy and Graves' hyperthyroidism. RNA transcripts provided the template for amplifying TCR beta CDR3 regions. First-round RT-PCR with HTBI primers preceded a second-round multiplex PCR. MiXCR, applied by TCRdb to the multiplex PCR reads, yields one record per CDR3 protein. The table records more than 550,000 distinct CDR3 sequences, roughly two fifths of them present only once. Sequencing was carried out using peripheral blood. Source of these receptors: an adult man with Graves' ophthalmopathy.

CDR3 amino acids: CAISLGQGGQPQHF. The CDR3 nucleotides read TGTGCCATCAGTCTTGGGCAGGGCGGGCAGCCCCAGCATTTT. The V and J genes are TRBV10-3 and TRBJ1-5; possibly TRBD1 for D (5 bases). Germline V gene data show CDR1 as ENHRY and CDR2 as SYGVKD. The germline V and J ends were trimmed by 5 bases and 7 bases, with 15 bases remaining between them. The CDR3 totals 14 residues.

The chain recombines TRBV15 with TRBJ1-2; 8 bases map to TRBD1. J lost 8 bases, V lost 0 bases, and 11 bases had no gene match. The germline CDR1 and CDR2 sequences are LNHNV and YYDKDF (reference sequence). The CDR3 totals 16 residues. CDR3 residues: CATSRDWLGQGTGYTF. CDR3 DNA: TGTGCCACCAGCAGAGACTGGCTAGGACAGGGCACGGGCTACACCTTC.

This clonotype was recorded at least ten times. The chain uses TRBV5-1 and TRBJ2-5; TRBD2 aligns across 9 bases. Unmatched junction bases numbered 9, after V lost 2 bases and J lost 4 bases. The CDR3 extends over 16 amino acids. Germline V CDR1 and CDR2: SGHRS, YFSETQ. The CDR3 spells CASSFAARREGETQYF. In nucleotides, the CDR3 is TGCGCCAGCAGCTTCGCCGCGCGGCGGGAGGGAGAGACCCAGTACTTC.

This clonotype appeared once. Germline is not matched at one junction end, which may reflect a read error. The gene calls are TRBV7-4 and TRBJ2-5; D ambiguous. The CDR3 is 9 residues long. Germline V gene sequence: CDR1 SGHVT, CDR2 SQSDAQ. The CDR3 DNA follows: TGTGCCAGCCAAGGGACCCAGTACTTC. This encodes CASQGTQYF.

The rearrangement links TRBV19 to TRBJ2-7, with D uncertain. Looked up from germline, CDR1 is LNHDA and CDR2 is SQIVND (reference sequence). The CDR3 has 12 amino acids. With 5 bases removed from V and 3 bases from J, the gap between germline ends came to 8 bases. The CDR3 loop reads CASSRWDYEQYF. CDR3 coding DNA: TGTGCCAGTAGTCGGTGGGACTACGAGCAGTACTTC.

In this sample, this clonotype turned up once. This may be a read error, as it is one base from a much larger clone. The genes are TRBV7-2 and TRBJ2-6, with 9 bases lining up with TRBD1. The germline V gene has CDR1 SGHTA and CDR2 FQGNSA. CDR3 size: 18 residues. CDR3 residues: CASRKVGTGRTGVNVLTF. The CDR3 DNA is TGTGCCAGCAGAAAAGTTGGGACAGGGAGGACTGGGGTCAACGTCCTGACTTTC.

The chain uses TRBV12-5 and TRBJ2-5; the match to TRBD1 covers 7 bases. The CDR3 consists of 11 residues. With 6 bases clipped from V and 6 bases from J, the junction kept 1 base outside the gene matches. Germline CDR1 LGHNT, CDR2 FRNRAP. The CDR3 loop is CASGRGQTQYF. Written as DNA, the CDR3 is TGTGCTAGTGGGAGGGGGCAGACCCAGTACTTC.

This clonotype was picked up one time. At one end, the junction sequence differs from germline, possibly due to a read error. The rearrangement uses TRBV5-1 and TRBJ1-6; 9 positions match TRBD1. Germline V gene sequence: CDR1 SGHRS, CDR2 YFSETQ. The CDR3 covers 15 residues. The CDR3 bases are TGTGCCAGCAGGACGGGGGGGGACAGGGCTTCACCCCTCCACTTT. This codes for CASRTGGDRASPLHF.

J is TRBJ1-2 and V is TRBV6-1, with no clear D. CDR1 and CDR2 from the germline V gene are MNHNS and SASEGT. This CDR3 is built from 16 residues. V lost 8 bases and J 2 bases, leaving 21 bases between the germline ends. CDR3 protein: CASEGKPSSPNYGYTF. DNA for the CDR3: TGTGCCAGCGAGGGAAAACCTTCCTCGCCCAACTATGGCTACACCTTC.

Notes on this clonotype: Germline is not matched at one junction end, which may reflect a read error. CDR3 DNA: TGTGCCAGCAGCTATCAAAACTCTGGAAACACCATATATTTT. Protein: CASSYQNSGNTIYF. The chain carries TRBV5-1 and TRBJ1-3; no firm D call. Germline CDR1 reads SGHRS; CDR2 reads YFSETQ. This CDR3 is 14 amino acids long.

This clonotype was counted many times. For the CDR3, the DNA is TGCGCCAGCAGTGAGATAACGAACAGGCGAGAGACCCAGTACTTC. Translating it yields CASSEITNRRETQYF. The rearrangement joins TRBV10-2 to TRBJ2-5, with D perhaps matching TRBD1 (5 bases). This CDR3 has 15 residues. The V end was cut by 2 bases, the J end by 4 bases, with 14 bases between. Germline CDR1 and CDR2: WSHSY and SAAADI.

This rearrangement joins TRBV7-9 to TRBJ2-7; possible D gene TRBD2, 5 bases. V was pared by 1 base and J by 2 bases, with 9 bases between. There are 14 residues in the CDR3. Germline V gene data show CDR1 as SEHNR and CDR2 as FQNEAQ (reference sequence). The CDR3 nucleotides read TGTGCCAGCAGCTTAGGTGGGAGCCCCTACGAGCAGTACTTC. Translated, it gives CASSLGGSPYEQYF.

The CDR3 sequence: CASSWDRGLETQYF. The CDR3 region has the DNA TGTGCCAGCAGTTGGGACAGGGGATTAGAGACCCAGTACTTC. This chain links TRBV7-9 with TRBJ2-5; 10 nucleotides line up with TRBD1. There are 14 residues in the CDR3. Trimming cost V 6 bases and J 4 bases; bases outside gene matches: 5. From germline, CDR1 is SEHNR and CDR2 FQNEAQ (reference sequence).

This chain joins TRBV6-5 and TRBJ1-6, with 9 bases fitting TRBD1. This CDR3 contains 18 residues. The germline V gene has CDR1 MNHEY and CDR2 SVGAGI. The trim removed 5 bases at V and 4 bases at J, leaving 12 bases unmatched. The CDR3 DNA is TGTGCCAGCAGTAGGACAGGGGTGAACCAGAGATATAATTCACCCCTCCACTTT. Translating it yields CASSRTGVNQRYNSPLHF.

The chain links TRBV9 to TRBJ2-7; TRBD2 agrees at 14 bases. The CDR3 totals 17 residues. With V trimmed by 3 bases and J by 4 bases, 9 bases remained unmatched. CDR1 SGDLS and CDR2 YYNGEE come from the germline V gene. The DNA for the CDR3 is TGTGCCAGCAGCGCAGACCTCGGGACTAGCGGGGGATACGAGCAGTACTTC. It encodes CASSADLGTSGGYEQYF.

This clonotype was seen at least ten times. The genes are TRBV20-1 and TRBJ1-1; 7 bases fit TRBD1. Germline CDR1 is DFQATT and CDR2 is SNEGSKA (reference sequence). CDR3 size: 13 residues. Trimming removed 6 bases from V and 0 bases from J; junction bases left unmatched: 4. CDR3 sequence reads: CSAYGQVNTEAFF. The CDR3 DNA reads as TGCAGTGCCTACGGACAGGTGAACACTGAAGCTTTCTTT.

V usage is TRBV15 and J usage is TRBJ2-7; D may be TRBD1 (5 bases). This CDR3 spans 17 amino acids. Trimming shortened V by 1 base and J by 2 bases, and 18 bases separated the two germline ends. Germline CDR1 and CDR2: LNHNV and YYDKDF (reference sequence). CDR3 DNA sequence: TGTGCCACCAGCAGAGCTCAGGGCGGTGAGAAAACCTACGAGCAGTACTTC. Its protein product is CATSRAQGGEKTYEQYF.

The CDR3 sequence: CASSQQGDSPLHF. Here the CDR3 DNA reads TGTGCCAGTAGTCAACAGGGAGATTCACCCCTCCACTTT. The chain has TRBV19 and TRBJ1-6; maybe TRBD1 (6 bases). Deletions cut 5 bases from V and 8 bases from J, with 10 bases between. The CDR3 sequence is 13 residues long. CDR1 is LNHDA and CDR2 is SQIVND in the germline V gene (reference sequence).

A remark on this clonotype: A much bigger clone sits one base away, suggesting this may be a read error. The chain is built from TRBV7-3 and TRBJ2-5; D is perhaps TRBD1 or TRBD2 (5 bases each). Germline V gene sequence: CDR1 SGHTA, CDR2 FQGTGA. The germline V and J ends were trimmed by 5 bases and 1 base, with 11 bases remaining between them. The CDR3 length is 14 residues. The CDR3 DNA sequence: TGTGCCAGCAGCAAGGGACGGCCCCAAGAGACCCAGTACTTC. Translated, it gives CASSKGRPQETQYF. Together with reference TRBV7-3 and TRBJ2-5, the CDR3 gives the full variable domain: GAGVSQTPSNKVTEKGKYVELRCDPISGHTALYWYRQSLGQGPEFLIYFQGTGAADDSGLPNDRFFAVRPEGSVSTLKIQRTERGDSAVYLCASSKGRPQETQYFGPGTRLLVL.

Comments on this clonotype: Since a much larger clone is just one base distant, this may be a read error. The chain uses TRBV7-3 and TRBJ2-5; D is unresolved. The germline gives CDR1 SGHTA, CDR2 FQGTGA. The CDR3 has 14 amino acids. The CDR3 DNA reads as TGTGCCGGCAGCCCCAGAGGTTCATCGGAGACCCAGTACTTC. This encodes CAGSPRGSSETQYF.

CDR3 nucleotide sequence: TGCGCCGCCAGCCAAGAATCTGGGGCGAACTATGGCTACACCTTC. Translation: CAASQESGANYGYTF. This rearrangement joins TRBV4-1 to TRBJ1-2; D possibly corresponds to TRBD1 (5 bases). The germline V and J ends were trimmed by 11 bases and 2 bases, with 21 bases remaining between them. The CDR3 length is 15 residues. From germline, CDR1 is MGHRA and CDR2 YSYEKL.

This rearrangement joins TRBV19 to TRBJ1-1; 8 bases are a match to TRBD1. V lost 8 bases, J lost 3 bases, and 8 bases stayed unmatched. The germline V gene has CDR1 LNHDA and CDR2 SQIVND (reference sequence). This CDR3 spans 14 amino acids. CDR3 nucleotides: TGTGCCAGTTGGACAGGGCAGGGGTACACTGAAGCTTTCTTT. This gives the protein CASWTGQGYTEAFF.

This clonotype was recorded at least ten times. The chain joins TRBV2 to TRBJ1-3, with unresolved D. This CDR3 is built from 13 residues. V lost 7 bases to trimming and J lost 4 bases, with 11 bases between them. CDR1 and CDR2 from the germline V gene are SNHLY and FYNNEI. The DNA for the CDR3 is TGTGCCAGCACGTTACCAACCGGAAACACCATATATTTT. Protein sequence: CASTLPTGNTIYF.

The chain employs TRBV7-9 and TRBJ1-1, with a weak D call TRBD1 (5 bases). The CDR3 spans 14 residues. The V gene lost 2 bases and the J gene lost 7 bases, with 14 bases spanning the gap. CDR1 is SEHNR and CDR2 is FQNEAQ in the germline V gene (reference sequence). CDR3 sequence reads: CASSLSVWGDEAFF. In DNA form, the CDR3 reads TGTGCCAGCAGCTTATCAGTTTGGGGGGATGAAGCTTTCTTT.

This chain links TRBV12-3 or TRBV12-4 with TRBJ1-1, with a possible D match to TRBD1 (5 bases). The CDR3 extends over 13 amino acids. Trimming shortened V by 3 bases and J by 10 bases, and 15 bases separated the two germline ends. CDR3 DNA: TGTGCCAGCAGTTTCCCCGGGGGGGTTTCAGCTTTCTTT. Its protein product is CASSFPGGVSAFF.